The 15 T cell receptor beta chains below all came from one sample that was sequenced in a study of blood T cell repertoires in COVID-19. Produced via immunoSEQ multiplex PCR; TCRdb's table is partial and in-frame only. Here the sample spans roughly 200,000 clones, more than 65% being singletons. The sample comprised peripheral blood. Receptors originate from a man over 45 with active or convalescent COVID-19.

The chain is built from TRBV10-1 and TRBJ1-1, with a weak D call TRBD1 (6 bases). Germline loops: CDR1 WNHNN, CDR2 SYGVQD (reference sequence). This CDR3 is built from 13 residues. With 7 bases removed from V and 8 bases from J, the gap between germline ends came to 17 bases. CDR3 sequence (DNA): TGCGCCAGCAAACGAAGGGACAACTCCGAAGCTTTCTTT. Its protein is CASKRRDNSEAFF.

The J gene is TRBJ2-7, the V gene TRBV6-2 or TRBV6-3, with TRBD1 matching over 7 bases. There are 14 residues in the CDR3. After removal of 6 bases from V and 6 bases from J, the junction contained 11 bases not matched to a gene. Germline V CDR1 and CDR2: MNHEY, SVGEGT. The CDR3 is CASSPDREIGEQYF. CDR3 DNA sequence: TGTGCCAGCAGCCCTGACAGGGAAATAGGCGAGCAGTACTTC.

This chain joins TRBV3-1 (or the pseudogene TRBV3-2) and TRBJ1-1, with a tentative D call TRBD1 (5 bases). Germline V lookup: CDR1 LGHDT, CDR2 YNNKEL (reference sequence). This CDR3 spans 16 amino acids. V lost 0 bases and J 3 bases, leaving 14 bases between the germline ends. The CDR3 sequence is CASSQDVGGGDTEAFF. In DNA form, the CDR3 reads TGTGCCAGCAGCCAAGATGTCGGGGGAGGGGACACTGAAGCTTTCTTT.

V gene TRBV11-2 combines with J gene TRBJ2-7; 12 bases are shared with TRBD2. The CDR3 runs to 17 residues. Looked up from germline, CDR1 is SGHAT and CDR2 is FQNNGV. V trimming: 2 bases; J trimming: 4 bases; junction bases outside the gene matches: 9. The CDR3: CASSLTPLAGGRYEQYF. The CDR3 nucleotides read TGTGCCAGCAGCTTAACGCCCCTAGCGGGGGGGCGGTACGAGCAGTACTTC.

CDR3 sequence reads: CASSPLTGANYGYTF. In nucleotides, the CDR3 is TGCGCCAGCAGCCCCTTAACAGGGGCCAACTATGGCTACACCTTC. V usage is TRBV5-1 and J usage is TRBJ1-2, with 7 nucleotides matching TRBD1. From germline, CDR1 is SGHRS and CDR2 YFSETQ. V gave up 4 bases and J gave up 2 bases; unmatched junction bases: 8. This CDR3 comprises 15 residues.

The chain employs TRBV18 and TRBJ1-1, with D perhaps TRBD1 (5 bases). The CDR3 has 16 residues. Germline CDR1 and CDR2: KGHSH and LQKENI. V lost 3 bases and J 0 bases, leaving 14 bases between the germline ends. The CDR3 sequence: CASSPGTGVLNTEAFF. DNA of the CDR3: TGTGCCAGCTCACCTGGGACGGGAGTATTGAACACTGAAGCTTTCTTT.

This chain joins TRBV2 and TRBJ2-5, with D uncertain. V was clipped by 5 bases and J by 5 bases, with 6 bases between them. The germline V gene has CDR1 SNHLY and CDR2 FYNNEI. The length of the CDR3 is 11 residues. Written as DNA, the CDR3 is TGTGCCAGCAGTAACATGGAGACCCAGTACTTC. Translating gives CASSNMETQYF.

V gene TRBV12-3 or TRBV12-4 combines with J gene TRBJ1-5, with D unresolved. The CDR3 extends over 13 amino acids. With 3 bases removed from V and 10 bases from J, the gap between germline ends came to 13 bases. The CDR3 spells CASSFGSLSPQHF. The DNA for the CDR3 is TGTGCCAGCAGTTTTGGCTCGCTTAGCCCCCAGCATTTT.

The chain uses TRBV19 and TRBJ1-4; 8 positions match TRBD1. Germline V gives CDR1 LNHDA, CDR2 SQIVND (reference sequence). V shed 4 bases and J 8 bases; nucleotides not matched to a gene: 9. The CDR3 contains 15 residues. The CDR3 reads CASSTTGTGGEKLFF. CDR3 DNA sequence: TGTGCCAGTAGTACTACCGGGACAGGCGGAGAAAAACTGTTTTTT.

This chain connects TRBV3-1 (or the pseudogene TRBV3-2) to TRBJ1-3, with D perhaps matching TRBD1 (5 bases). V was cut by 5 bases and J by 4 bases, with 9 bases left in between. The germline V gene has CDR1 LGHDT and CDR2 YNNKEL (reference sequence). The CDR3 runs 13 residues. The CDR3 protein is CASSAGGGNTIYF. For the CDR3, the DNA is TGTGCCAGCAGCGCTGGGGGGGGAAACACCATATATTTT.

The chain is built from TRBV5-6 and TRBJ2-2; a weak D match, TRBD1 (6 bases). CDR3 length: 13 amino acids. Germline CDR1 SGHDT, CDR2 YYEEEE. V gave up 3 bases and J gave up 9 bases, with 12 bases separating them. The CDR3 DNA reads TGTGCCAGCAGCTCCGACAGGAAACGGGAGCTGTTTTTT. It translates to CASSSDRKRELFF.

The chain combines TRBV7-9 with TRBJ1-1; 7 bases match TRBD1. Unmatched junction bases numbered 7, after V lost 5 bases and J lost 4 bases. This CDR3 comprises 14 residues. Germline assignment: CDR1 SEHNR and CDR2 FQNEAQ (reference sequence). CDR3 in DNA: TGTGCCAGCAGCCAACAGGGGTTGGTCACTGAAGCTTTCTTT. Translation: CASSQQGLVTEAFF.

This clone has a handful of counts. The rearrangement links TRBV6-5 to TRBJ2-7; 11 nucleotides align to TRBD2. The CDR3 is 15 residues long. The ends lost 5 bases at V and 5 bases at J; junction bases unmatched: 8. The V gene's germline CDR1 is MNHEY and CDR2 SVGAGI. CDR3 loop: CASSPLTSGKHEQYF. The CDR3, as DNA: TGTGCCAGCAGTCCACTGACTAGCGGGAAGCACGAGCAGTACTTC.

The rearrangement uses TRBV5-5 and TRBJ2-7; TRBD2 aligns across 9 bases. The V gene's germline CDR1 is SGHKS and CDR2 YYEKEE (reference sequence). This CDR3 comprises 17 residues. Losses at the gene ends were 0 bases for V and 0 bases for J; bases not matched to a gene: 7. In nucleotides, the CDR3 is TGTGCCAGCAGCTTGGGCCTAGCGGGGATTAGCTCCTACGAGCAGTACTTC. It specifies CASSLGLAGISSYEQYF. Using reference TRBV5-5 and TRBJ2-7 for the parts outside the CDR3, the full variable domain is DAGVTQSPTHLIKTRGQQVTLRCSPISGHKSVSWYQQVLGQGPQFIFQYYEKEERGRGNFPDRFSARQFPNYSSELNVNALLLGDSALYLCASSLGLAGISSYEQYFGPGTRLTVT.

The V gene is TRBV11-2, the J gene TRBJ2-1, with D uncertain. The germline V and J ends were trimmed by 6 bases and 0 bases, with 15 bases remaining between them. There are 16 residues in the CDR3. CDR1 is SGHAT and CDR2 is FQNNGV in the germline V gene. Written as DNA, the CDR3 is TGTGCCAGCAGAACCCCTGCAAGGAGCTCCTACAATGAGCAGTTCTTC. Protein product: CASRTPARSSYNEQFF.